This entry describes one T cell receptor beta chain. From germline, CDR1 is SGHAT and CDR2 FQNNGV. CDR3 size: 15 residues. Trimming shortened V by 3 bases and J by 6 bases, and 15 bases separated the two germline ends. This sample was taken from a study of cytomegalovirus exposure and HLA in healthy donors. The PCR contained 60 Vbeta and 13 Jbeta primers. Only in-frame clones appear in the TCRdb table, and some are missing; sequencing was by immunoSEQ multiplex PCR. The sample holds 70,000 to 100,000 clones, under 80% seen once. At the time of sampling, donors were nominally healthy, though unrecorded immune exposures were likely.

The sequencing input was PBMCs. This sequence originates from a woman in her fifties or sixties in good health and CMV-seropositive. The gene calls are TRBV11-2 and TRBJ2-1; D might be TRBD1 (8 bases). CDR3 in amino acids: CASSLSGGGGNEQFF. DNA for the CDR3: TGTGCCAGCAGCTTGTCAGGGGGCGGGGGCAATGAGCAGTTCTTC.